This T cell receptor beta chain was sequenced for a study of cytomegalovirus exposure and HLA in healthy donors. Study-wide points: Subsequent analysis of the roughly 120 validation repertoires found a tendency for first-cohort TCR clusters to co-occur. The authors confirmed in vitro that three CMV-associated chains were specific for CMV antigens.

Turning to this clone: Its antigen is not identified.

Repertoires were generated with immunoSEQ multiplex PCR, while TCRdb's copy carries only in-frame clones and drops some. There are 90,000 to 150,000 clones in the sample; about 88% occur only once, and 4.4% lies in the top ten. The clonotype originates from a man aged 18 to 29 in good health and CMV-seropositive. Sample: PBMCs.

The DNA of the CDR3 is TGCGCCAGCAGCTTGGAGGGACAGGGGACCATTCAGTACTTC. Residues: CASSLEGQGTIQYF. This sequence joins TRBV5-1 and TRBJ2-4, with TRBD1 matching 10 bases. V shed 0 bases, J shed 9 bases, and the junction held 3 bases outside the gene matches. The CDR3 is made up of 14 amino acids. CDR1 and CDR2 from the germline V gene are SGHRS and YFSETQ.